The clone carrying this TCR beta chain turned up a few times. Its specificity is unknown. This entry is derived from a study of T-cell memory formation after mild COVID-19. TCRdb fed the 5' RACE reads into MiXCR, producing one record per CDR3 protein. Here the sample spans 350,000 to 450,000 distinct CDR3 sequences, roughly an eighth being singletons. The germline V gene encodes CDR1 SGHTA and CDR2 FQGNSA. The CDR3 sequence is 15 residues long. The ends were cut back, 3 bases at V and 7 bases at J, with 13 bases in the middle. The study, taken as a whole, reports: Nothing showed for sure that second-wave clones peaking on day 37 were SARS-CoV-2 specific.

Sample: PBMCs or a T cell subset sorted from them (not recorded which). The chain joins TRBV7-2 to TRBJ1-6; tentatively, D is TRBD1 (6 bases). The TCR comes from a young man who had mild COVID-19 (a few samples of this study predate the infection). Cell type and time point are not known. This CDR3 reads CASSFSGQTNSPLHF. The DNA of the CDR3 is TGTGCCAGCAGCTTTTCCGGACAGACGAATTCACCCCTCCACTTT.